This TCR beta chain was identified during a study of cytomegalovirus exposure and HLA in healthy donors. The CDR3 sequence is 14 residues long. Per the germline V gene, CDR1 is LGHNA and CDR2 is YNFKEQ. Deletions cut 8 bases from V and 3 bases from J, with 14 bases between. PCR employed 60 Vbeta and 13 Jbeta primers. The table came from immunoSEQ multiplex PCR; TCRdb's copy has only in-frame clones and leaves some out. This sample carries some 130,000 clones, roughly four fifths of them seen once, and the ten largest clones take 11%. The sample was PBMCs. The TCR originated in a male donor in good health and CMV-seropositive. The rearrangement uses TRBV4-2 and TRBJ2-1; tentatively, D is TRBD2 (6 bases). The CDR3 bases are TGTGCCAGCGTGACTAGTTACAACTACAATGAGCAGTTCTTC. Encoded protein: CASVTSYNYNEQFF.